The clone carrying this T cell receptor (beta chain) was detected ten times or more. The data belong to a study of T cells after yellow fever vaccination. The CDR3 consists of 14 residues. V lost 2 bases and J lost 1; bases outside the gene matches: 5. Germline lookup yields CDR1 GTSNPN and CDR2 SVGIG (reference sequence). TCRdb re-called the 5' RACE reads with MiXCR, one entry per CDR3 protein. The table lists some 400,000 distinct CDR3 sequences, 6.2% of them singletons. This receptor was identified in a man younger than 45 who received the YFV17D yellow fever vaccine. The chain recombines TRBV30 with TRBJ2-7; 7 bases fit TRBD2. The source material was PBMCs, sampled 5 days after the yellow fever booster vaccination. The CDR3 DNA follows: TGTGCCTGGAGTCAACTAGCGCCTTCCTACGAGCAGTACTTC. The encoded protein is CAWSQLAPSYEQYF.